This T cell receptor (beta chain) was found in a study of cytomegalovirus exposure and HLA in healthy donors. About the research overall: Inside one of the first data releases sat about 85 million unique TCRs taken from HLA-typed donors.

On this clone: Its antigen remains unidentified.

Germline V gene sequence: CDR1 DFQATT, CDR2 SNEGSKA (reference sequence). The CDR3 loop spans 11 amino acids. Trimming cost V 6 bases and J 8 bases, with 11 bases left between them. The PCR made use of 60 Vbeta and 13 Jbeta primers. Clones were sequenced by immunoSEQ multiplex PCR, and TCRdb holds only the in-frame ones, with some missing. This table holds 150,000 to 200,000 clones, less than 80% found once. Whole-study results and caveats: Using a false discovery rate of 0.05, a later analysis showed that approximately 17,000 TCR beta sequences were associated with HLA alleles.

What was sequenced was PBMCs. The sequence was obtained from a woman in her thirties or forties in good health and CMV-seronegative. This chain connects TRBV20-1 to TRBJ2-1; D remains ambiguous. This chain's CDR3 is CSAPLIDEQFF. The CDR3 DNA reads TGCAGTGCCCCCCTAATCGATGAGCAGTTCTTC.